The clone carrying this T cell receptor (beta chain) was picked up one time. No antigen is known for it. This sample stems from a study of cytomegalovirus exposure and HLA in healthy donors. General study results and limits: In a later analysis, HLA-C alleles had the fewest associated TCRs, DRB1 alleles the most. Excluded: some indistinguishable V segments such as TRBV6-2 and TRBV6-3.

PCR involved 60 Vbeta and 13 Jbeta primers. The assay was immunoSEQ multiplex PCR, and TCRdb's table has in-frame clones only and misses some. The repertoire holds around 150,000 clones, 83% seen once, with about 1.5% in the top ten. The V gene end was trimmed by 8 bases and the J gene end by 2 bases; junction bases not matched to a gene: 11. Germline CDR1 SGHVS, CDR2 FNYEAQ. This CDR3 comprises 15 residues. The chain carries TRBV7-6 and TRBJ2-5; TRBD1 aligns across 7 bases. The receptor was isolated from a man in his forties in good health and CMV-seronegative. The sample consisted of PBMCs. CDR3 sequence (DNA): TGTGCCAGCGGCGCGTACGGGACAGTTCAAGAGACCCAGTACTTC. Amino acid sequence: CASGAYGTVQETQYF.